Listed here are 27 T cell receptor beta chains from one sample, sequenced in a study of CD8+CD57+ T cells in acquired aplastic anemia. Sequencing involved patients with CD8+CD57+ cell expansion previously shown by flow cytometry. CDR3 and TCR beta VDJ profiling relied on a genomic DNA template. Each CDR3 protein is one row after TCRdb ran MiXCR on the reads. This table holds about 180,000 distinct CDR3 sequences, around 50% found once. Material for sequencing was sorted CD4+, CD8+, or CD8+CD57+ T cells (not recorded which) from PBMCs. These receptors were collected from a human donor with aplastic anemia.

This clonotype came up a few times. This chain joins TRBV7-2 and TRBJ1-6; D uncertain. Germline V gives CDR1 SGHTA, CDR2 FQGNSA. The CDR3 loop spans 13 amino acids. Trimming cost V 1 base and J 10 bases, with 8 bases left between them. The CDR3 region is CASSLGYQSPLHF. In DNA, the CDR3 is TGTGCCAGCAGCTTAGGATACCAGTCACCCCTCCACTTT.

The V call is TRBV12-3 or TRBV12-4, the J call TRBJ2-7, with TRBD1 matching 9 bases. This CDR3 comprises 12 residues. Trimming cost V 4 bases and J 9 bases; bases outside gene matches: 4. The CDR3, as DNA: TGTGCCAGCAGTTCCGGGACAGGGAGGCAGTACTTC. Protein product: CASSSGTGRQYF.

The CDR3 region has the DNA TGCAGTGCTGTTCCCCCTGCGCTGACTGAAGCTTTCTTT. Translated: CSAVPPALTEAFF. The V gene is TRBV20-1, the J gene TRBJ1-1; D remains ambiguous. Germline CDR1 is DFQATT and CDR2 is SNEGSKA (reference sequence). The CDR3 spans 13 residues. Trimming pared 5 bases from V and 5 bases from J, leaving 15 bases between.

This clonotype was picked up many times. J is TRBJ2-3 and V is TRBV5-6; D ambiguous. This CDR3 region has 15 residues. The V gene's germline CDR1 is SGHDT and CDR2 YYEEEE. V shed 6 bases and J shed 5 bases, with 19 bases lying between them. CDR3 loop: CASTWSRWGRDTQYF. The CDR3 DNA follows: TGTGCCAGCACCTGGAGTAGGTGGGGAAGAGATACGCAGTATTTT.

As for this clonotype: Given a much more abundant clone one base away, this may be a read error. The V gene is TRBV7-7, the J gene TRBJ1-3; no definite D call. The CDR3 is 13 residues long. CDR1 is SSHAT and CDR2 is FNYEAQ in the germline V gene (reference sequence). V was clipped by 6 bases and J by 2 bases, with 8 bases between them. As DNA, the CDR3 is TGTGCCAGCAGTTTACCACCTGGAAACACCATATATTTT. Translating it yields CASSLPPGNTIYF.

The J gene is TRBJ2-7, the V gene TRBV15; 10 bases align to TRBD1. The trim removed 1 base at V and 1 base at J, leaving 4 bases unmatched. In germline, CDR1 is LNHNV, CDR2 YYDKDF (reference sequence). The CDR3 length is 16 residues. For the CDR3, the DNA is TGTGCCACCAGCAGAGGGACAGGGGGGTATTCCTACGAGCAGTACTTC. It codes for CATSRGTGGYSYEQYF.

This clonotype was counted many times. This chain links TRBV12-5 with TRBJ2-7; D is uncertain. The CDR3 sequence is 13 residues long. Per the germline V gene, CDR1 is LGHNT and CDR2 is FRNRAP. The V and J ends lost 1 base and 7 bases respectively, with 11 bases between them. The CDR3 region is CASGLAQPSEQYF. The CDR3 DNA sequence: TGTGCTAGTGGTTTGGCACAGCCTTCGGAGCAGTACTTC.

This clonotype was picked up many times. This sequence joins TRBV19 and TRBJ1-3, with D unresolved. This CDR3 spans 14 amino acids. CDR1 is LNHDA, CDR2 SQIVND, per germline (reference sequence). The V gene lost 7 bases and the J gene lost 6 bases, with 16 bases spanning the gap. CDR3 residues: CASTVQTGINTIYF. DNA of the CDR3: TGTGCCAGTACCGTCCAGACGGGAATAAACACCATATATTTT.

This clonotype was picked up a small number of times. One base away lies a much larger clone, so this may be a sequencing read error. The rearrangement uses TRBV5-1 and TRBJ2-3, with D possibly called TRBD1 or TRBD2 (6 bases each). Germline CDR1 reads SGHRS; CDR2 reads YFSETQ. The CDR3 contains 14 residues. The CDR3 loop is CASSRAGEEDTHYF. Written as DNA, the CDR3 is TGCGCCAGCAGCCGGGCAGGGGAGGAAGATACGCACTATTTT.

This clonotype was counted at least ten times. V usage is TRBV5-1 and J usage is TRBJ1-6, with 9 bases aligning to TRBD1. Germline values: CDR1 SGHRS, CDR2 YFSETQ. The CDR3 has 17 amino acids. J lost 6 bases, V lost 4 bases, and 11 bases had no gene match. The CDR3 region is CASSPGRDRVGNSPLHF. As DNA, the CDR3 is TGCGCCAGCAGCCCGGGCCGGGACAGGGTGGGTAATTCACCCCTCCACTTT. Full variable domain (rest looked up from reference TRBV5-1 and TRBJ1-6): KAGVTQTPRYLIKTRGQQVTLSCSPISGHRSVSWYQQTPGQGLQFLFEYFSETQRNKGNFPGRFSGRQFSNSRSEMNVSTLELGDSALYLCASSPGRDRVGNSPLHFGNGTRLTVT.

This clonotype was found a few times. This sequence joins TRBV4-2 and TRBJ2-1; the D gene could be TRBD1 or TRBD2 (6 bases each). This CDR3 is 15 amino acids long. V was pared by 0 bases and J by 6 bases, with 12 bases between. Germline-derived CDR1 and CDR2 are LGHNA and YNFKEQ. DNA of the CDR3: TGTGCCAGCAGCCAAGACCAAGGGGGGCCCAATGAGCAGTTCTTC. Protein sequence: CASSQDQGGPNEQFF.

This clonotype has at least ten counts. The V and J genes are TRBV5-6 and TRBJ1-6, with 9 bases identical to TRBD1. Germline CDR1 SGHDT, CDR2 YYEEEE. V was clipped by 2 bases and J by 7 bases; unmatched bases: 4. CDR3 length: 15 residues. The CDR3 region has the DNA TGTGCCAGCAGCTTTTGGGACAGGGTCAATTCACCCCTCCACTTT. This sequence encodes CASSFWDRVNSPLHF.

This chain connects TRBV2 to TRBJ2-3, with 11 positions matching TRBD2. The junction had 6 bases not matched to a gene; V was cut back by 8 bases and J by 2 bases. The CDR3 is made up of 15 amino acids. In germline, CDR1 is SNHLY, CDR2 FYNNEI. The CDR3 DNA sequence: TGTGCCAGCGAAGCTAGCGGGGGGTCCACAGATACGCAGTATTTT. This translates into CASEASGGSTDTQYF.

V and J are TRBV10-3 and TRBJ1-5; perhaps TRBD1 as D (6 bases). V dropped 1 base and J dropped 4 bases, with 8 bases sitting between them. The CDR3 spans 14 residues. Germline-derived CDR1 and CDR2 are ENHRY and SYGVKD. The CDR3 reads CAISELQGNQPQHF. CDR3 coding DNA: TGTGCCATCAGTGAGTTACAGGGTAATCAGCCCCAGCATTTT.

V usage is TRBV2 and J usage is TRBJ1-2; 7 positions agree with TRBD1. V gave up 8 bases and J gave up 6 bases; unmatched junction bases: 15. The germline gives CDR1 SNHLY, CDR2 FYNNEI. The CDR3 extends over 15 amino acids. CDR3 DNA: TGTGCCAGCTCACTCAGGGACAGCCCAACGGATGGCTACACCTTC. It specifies CASSLRDSPTDGYTF.

The chain links TRBV10-1 to TRBJ2-4; D might be TRBD2 (5 bases). The CDR3 has 13 residues. V lost 0 bases, J lost 8 bases, and 8 bases lay in between. CDR1 is WNHNN, CDR2 SYGVQD, per germline (reference sequence). DNA for the CDR3: TGCGCCAGCAGTGAGTCGACGCGGGACATTCAGTACTTC. This codes for CASSESTRDIQYF.

With regard to this clonotype: The junction does not match germline at one end; this may be a read error. The chain joins TRBV4-1 to TRBJ2-7, with 8 bases fitting TRBD1. This CDR3 region has 17 residues. Germline CDR1 is MGHRA and CDR2 is YSYEKL. The CDR3 protein is CASSHKISGQGTYERYF. The CDR3 DNA follows: TGCGCCAGCAGCCACAAGATTTCCGGACAGGGAACCTACGAGCGGTACTTC.

This clonotype was observed at least ten times. This chain uses TRBV12-3 or TRBV12-4 with TRBJ2-5, with D perhaps given as TRBD1 or TRBD2 (5 bases each). The CDR3 totals 15 residues. Between the trimmed V and J ends, which lost 4 bases and 4 bases, there was a span of 16 bases. The CDR3 sequence: CASSSGLPRGETQYF. The CDR3 nucleotides read TGTGCCAGCAGTTCAGGACTCCCAAGGGGAGAGACCCAGTACTTC.

This clonotype has a handful of counts. At one end, the junction sequence differs from germline, possibly due to a read error. The CDR3 nucleotides read TGTGCCAGCAGTTACTCGAAGGGGGCGAAGACCGGGGAGCTGTTTTTT. Amino acid sequence: CASSYSKGAKTGELFF. V usage is TRBV6-5 and J usage is TRBJ2-2; 7 bases are shared with TRBD1. The length of the CDR3 is 16 residues. Germline loops: CDR1 MNHEY, CDR2 SVGAGI.

The chain couples TRBV18 to TRBJ2-2; TRBD1 matches 10 bases. Germline lookup yields CDR1 KGHSH and CDR2 LQKENI. The ends lost 0 bases at V and 4 bases at J; junction bases unmatched: 2. The length of the CDR3 is 16 residues. The CDR3 is CASSPPGQGGTGELFF. The CDR3 bases are TGTGCCAGCTCACCACCAGGACAGGGGGGCACCGGGGAGCTGTTTTTT.

The chain is built from TRBV29-1 and TRBJ1-2; D uncertain. CDR3 length: 12 amino acids. CDR1 is SQVTM, CDR2 ANQGSEA, per germline. With 4 bases removed from V and 2 bases from J, the gap between germline ends came to 8 bases. The CDR3 reads CSVGGSNYGYTF. Here the CDR3 DNA reads TGCAGCGTTGGCGGTTCCAACTATGGCTACACCTTC.

The chain is built from TRBV28 and TRBJ1-1, with 7 bases that match TRBD1. The CDR3 is 14 residues long. Germline lookup yields CDR1 MDHEN and CDR2 SYDVKM. V dropped 4 bases and J dropped 7; count of bases not matched to a gene: 9. CDR3 loop: CASSSGQASIEAFF. The CDR3 region has the DNA TGTGCCAGCAGTTCTGGACAGGCGTCAATTGAAGCTTTCTTT.

This clonotype was picked up many times. CDR3 sequence: CASSSGRGKGADTQYF. The CDR3 DNA sequence: TGTGCCAGCAGCTCAGGAAGGGGGAAAGGGGCAGATACGCAGTATTTT. The rearrangement uses TRBV9 and TRBJ2-3; D possibly corresponds to TRBD1 (6 bases). The CDR3 contains 16 residues. V lost 4 bases and J lost 4, with 19 bases in between. Germline V gives CDR1 SGDLS, CDR2 YYNGEE.

The chain carries TRBV7-3 and TRBJ2-7; maybe TRBD2 (5 bases). The CDR3 has 13 amino acids. CDR1 and CDR2 from the germline V gene are SGHTA and FQGTGA. V was shortened by 3 bases and J by 5 bases, with 11 bases between the two germline ends. CDR3 sequence reads: CASSLSRRNEQYF. DNA for the CDR3: TGTGCCAGCAGCTTGAGTAGGAGGAACGAGCAGTACTTC.

The chain employs TRBV25-1 and TRBJ1-1; TRBD1 matches 8 bases. Per germline, CDR1 MGHDK and CDR2 SYGVNS. The CDR3 extends over 14 amino acids. V was clipped by 11 bases and J by 0 bases; unmatched bases: 8. CDR3 region: CAGGQDILNTEAFF. DNA for the CDR3: TGTGCCGGGGGACAGGACATACTGAACACTGAAGCTTTCTTT.

The sample holds many counts of this clonotype. The chain recombines TRBV19 with TRBJ1-2; TRBD1 agrees at 9 bases. The CDR3 is 15 amino acids. From germline, CDR1 is LNHDA and CDR2 SQIVND (reference sequence). Germline trimming cut 2 bases from V and 8 bases from J; bases unmatched to any gene: 9. The CDR3, as DNA: TGTGCCAGTAGTATAAACTATGGGACAGGGTTAGGCTACACCTTC. As protein: CASSINYGTGLGYTF.

This clonotype was seen ten or more times. J is TRBJ1-5 and V is TRBV6-1; no clear D. Between the trimmed V and J ends, which lost 3 bases and 2 bases, there was a span of 5 bases. From germline, CDR1 is MNHNS and CDR2 SASEGT. This CDR3 spans 13 amino acids. CDR3 DNA: TGTGCCAGCAGTGAGGTAGGCAATCAGCCCCAGCATTTT. Its translation: CASSEVGNQPQHF.